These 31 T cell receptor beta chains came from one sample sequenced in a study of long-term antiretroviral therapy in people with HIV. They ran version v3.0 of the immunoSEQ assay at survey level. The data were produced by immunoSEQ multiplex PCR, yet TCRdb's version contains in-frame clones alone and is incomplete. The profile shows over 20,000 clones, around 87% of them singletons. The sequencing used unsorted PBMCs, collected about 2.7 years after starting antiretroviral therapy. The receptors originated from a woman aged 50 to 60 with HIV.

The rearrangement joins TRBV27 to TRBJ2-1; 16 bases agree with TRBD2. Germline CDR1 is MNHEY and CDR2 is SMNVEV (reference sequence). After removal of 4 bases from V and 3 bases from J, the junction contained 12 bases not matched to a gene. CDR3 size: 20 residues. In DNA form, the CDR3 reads TGTGCCAGCAGTTCGGGACAGGGGACTAGCGGGAGGGCCCTCTACAATGAGCAGTTCTTC. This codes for CASSSGQGTSGRALYNEQFF.

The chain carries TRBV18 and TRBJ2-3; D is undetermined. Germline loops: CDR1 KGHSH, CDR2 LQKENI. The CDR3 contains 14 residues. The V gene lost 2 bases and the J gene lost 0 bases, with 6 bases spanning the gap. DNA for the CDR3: TGTGCCAGCTCACCAACCTCTAGCACAGATACGCAGTATTTT. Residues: CASSPTSSTDTQYF.

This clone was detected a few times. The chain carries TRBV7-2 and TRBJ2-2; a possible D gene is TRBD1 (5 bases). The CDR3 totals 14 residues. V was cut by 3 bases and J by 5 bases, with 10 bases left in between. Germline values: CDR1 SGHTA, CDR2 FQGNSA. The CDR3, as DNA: TGTGCCAGCAGCTTCCAGGGTGGGACCGGGGAGCTGTTTTTT. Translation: CASSFQGGTGELFF.

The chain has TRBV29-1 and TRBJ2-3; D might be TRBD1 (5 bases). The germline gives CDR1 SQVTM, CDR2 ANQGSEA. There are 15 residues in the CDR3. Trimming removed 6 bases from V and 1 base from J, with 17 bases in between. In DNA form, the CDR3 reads TGCAGCGTGGGGATGGGGCAGGTTGGCACAGATACGCAGTATTTT. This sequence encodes CSVGMGQVGTDTQYF.

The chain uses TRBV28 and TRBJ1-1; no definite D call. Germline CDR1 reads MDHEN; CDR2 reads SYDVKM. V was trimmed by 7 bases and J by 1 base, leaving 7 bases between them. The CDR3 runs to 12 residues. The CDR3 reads CASILENTEAFF. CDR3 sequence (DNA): TGTGCCAGCATCCTGGAGAACACTGAAGCTTTCTTT.

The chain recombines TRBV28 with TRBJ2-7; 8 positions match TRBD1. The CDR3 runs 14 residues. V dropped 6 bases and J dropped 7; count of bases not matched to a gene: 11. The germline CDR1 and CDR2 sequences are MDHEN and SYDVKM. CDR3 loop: CASRAPGGGGEQYF. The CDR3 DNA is TGTGCCAGCAGAGCCCCAGGGGGCGGCGGTGAGCAGTACTTC.

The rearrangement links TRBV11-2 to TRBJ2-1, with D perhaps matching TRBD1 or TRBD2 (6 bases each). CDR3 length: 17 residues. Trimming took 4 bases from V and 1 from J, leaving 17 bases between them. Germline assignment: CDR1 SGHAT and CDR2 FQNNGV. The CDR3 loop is CASSSSWGAGSYNEQFF. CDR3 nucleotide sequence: TGTGCCAGCAGCTCCTCCTGGGGGGCCGGGTCCTACAATGAGCAGTTCTTC.

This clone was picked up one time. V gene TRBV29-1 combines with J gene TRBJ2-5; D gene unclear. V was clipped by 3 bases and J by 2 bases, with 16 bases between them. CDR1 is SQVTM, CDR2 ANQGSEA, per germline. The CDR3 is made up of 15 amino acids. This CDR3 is CSVEGELSRQETQYF. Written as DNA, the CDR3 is TGCAGCGTTGAGGGTGAATTGTCTAGACAAGAGACCCAGTACTTC.

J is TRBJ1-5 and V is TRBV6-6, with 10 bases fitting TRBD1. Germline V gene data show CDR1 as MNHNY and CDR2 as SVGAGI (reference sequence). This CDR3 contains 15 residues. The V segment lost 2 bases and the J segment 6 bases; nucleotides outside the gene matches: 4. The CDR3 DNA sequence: TGTGCCAGCAGTTACCCGGGGACAGGGGTTCAGCCCCAGCATTTT. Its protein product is CASSYPGTGVQPQHF.

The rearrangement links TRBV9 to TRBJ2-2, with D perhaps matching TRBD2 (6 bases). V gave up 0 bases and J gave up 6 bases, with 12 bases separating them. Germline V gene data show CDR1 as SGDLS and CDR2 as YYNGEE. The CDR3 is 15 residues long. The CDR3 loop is CASSVELWGAGELFF. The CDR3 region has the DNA TGTGCCAGCAGCGTAGAGTTATGGGGGGCCGGGGAGCTGTTTTTT.

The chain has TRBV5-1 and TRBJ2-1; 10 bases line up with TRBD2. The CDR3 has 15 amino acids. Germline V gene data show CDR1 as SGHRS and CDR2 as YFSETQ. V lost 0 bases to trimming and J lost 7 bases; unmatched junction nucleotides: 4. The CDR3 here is CASSLVLAGDNEQFF. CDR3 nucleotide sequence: TGCGCCAGCAGCTTGGTCCTAGCGGGAGATAATGAGCAGTTCTTC.

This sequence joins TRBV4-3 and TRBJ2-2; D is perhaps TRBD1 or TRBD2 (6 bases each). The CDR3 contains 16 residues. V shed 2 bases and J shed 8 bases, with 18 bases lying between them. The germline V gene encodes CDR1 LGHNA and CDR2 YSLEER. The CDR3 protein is CASSQKDSWGLGELFF. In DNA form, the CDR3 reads TGCGCCAGCAGCCAAAAGGACAGTTGGGGACTTGGGGAGCTGTTTTTT.

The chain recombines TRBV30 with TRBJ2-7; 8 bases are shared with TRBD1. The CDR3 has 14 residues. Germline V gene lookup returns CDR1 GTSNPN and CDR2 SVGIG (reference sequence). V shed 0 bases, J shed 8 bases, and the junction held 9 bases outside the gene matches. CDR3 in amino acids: CAWSVQGGGSQQYF. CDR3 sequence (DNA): TGTGCCTGGAGTGTACAGGGGGGAGGCTCCCAGCAGTACTTC.

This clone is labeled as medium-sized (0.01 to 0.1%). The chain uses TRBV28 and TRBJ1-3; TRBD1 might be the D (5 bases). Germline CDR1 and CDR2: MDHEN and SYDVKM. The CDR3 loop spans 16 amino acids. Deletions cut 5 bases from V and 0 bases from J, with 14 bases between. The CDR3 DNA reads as TGTGCCAGCAGTCCGTTCCAGGGAATCTCTGGAAACACCATATATTTT. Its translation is CASSPFQGISGNTIYF. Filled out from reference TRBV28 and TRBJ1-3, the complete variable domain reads DVKVTQSSRYLVKRTGEKVFLECVQDMDHENMFWYRQDPGLGLRLIYFSYDVKMKEKGDIPEGYSVSREKKERFSLILESASTNQTSMYLCASSPFQGISGNTIYFGEGSWLTVV.

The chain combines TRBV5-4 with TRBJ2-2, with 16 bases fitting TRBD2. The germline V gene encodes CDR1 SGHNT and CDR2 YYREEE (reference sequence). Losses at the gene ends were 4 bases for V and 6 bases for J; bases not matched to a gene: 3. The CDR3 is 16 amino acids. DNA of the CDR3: TGTGCCAGCAGCGGGGGACTAGCGGGAGGGGCCGGGGAGCTGTTTTTT. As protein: CASSGGLAGGAGELFF.

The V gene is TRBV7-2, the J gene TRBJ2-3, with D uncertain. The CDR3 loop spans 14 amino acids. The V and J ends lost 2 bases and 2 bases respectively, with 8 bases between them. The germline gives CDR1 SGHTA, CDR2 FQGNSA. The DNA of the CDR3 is TGTGCCAGCAGCTTAAACGGAGCCACAGATACGCAGTATTTT. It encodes CASSLNGATDTQYF. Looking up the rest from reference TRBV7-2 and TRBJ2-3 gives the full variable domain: GAGVSQSPSNKVTEKGKDVELRCDPISGHTALYWYRQSLGQGLEFLIYFQGNSAPDKSGLPSDRFSAERTGGSVSTLTIQRTQQEDSAVYLCASSLNGATDTQYFGPGTRLTVL.

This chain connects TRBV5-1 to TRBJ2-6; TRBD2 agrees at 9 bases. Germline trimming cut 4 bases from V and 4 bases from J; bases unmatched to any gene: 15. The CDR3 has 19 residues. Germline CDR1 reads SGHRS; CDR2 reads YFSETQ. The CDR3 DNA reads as TGCGCCAGCAGCCCGGTGCTAGCGGGATGGTCTGGGGGGGCCAACGTCCTGACTTTC. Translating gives CASSPVLAGWSGGANVLTF.

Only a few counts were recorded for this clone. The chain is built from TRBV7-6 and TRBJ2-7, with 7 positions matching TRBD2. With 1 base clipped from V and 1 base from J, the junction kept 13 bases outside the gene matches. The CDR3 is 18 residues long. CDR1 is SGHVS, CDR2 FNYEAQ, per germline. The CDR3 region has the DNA TGTGCCAGCAGCTTAGAGTCGGGGGGAGGATCCCTTTCCTACGAGCAGTACTTC. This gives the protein CASSLESGGGSLSYEQYF.

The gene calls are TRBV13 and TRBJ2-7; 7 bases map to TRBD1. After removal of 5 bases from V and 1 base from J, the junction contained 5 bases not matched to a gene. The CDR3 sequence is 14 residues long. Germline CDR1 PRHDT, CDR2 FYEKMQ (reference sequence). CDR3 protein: CASSNRQGSYEQYF. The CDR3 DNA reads TGTGCCAGCAGCAATCGACAGGGTTCCTACGAGCAGTACTTC.

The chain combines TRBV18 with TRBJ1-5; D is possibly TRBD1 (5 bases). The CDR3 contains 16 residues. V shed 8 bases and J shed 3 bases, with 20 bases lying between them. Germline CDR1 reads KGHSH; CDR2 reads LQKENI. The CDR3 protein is CASRGGQGGPNQPQHF. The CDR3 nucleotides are TGTGCCAGCCGAGGTGGACAAGGAGGGCCCAATCAGCCCCAGCATTTT.

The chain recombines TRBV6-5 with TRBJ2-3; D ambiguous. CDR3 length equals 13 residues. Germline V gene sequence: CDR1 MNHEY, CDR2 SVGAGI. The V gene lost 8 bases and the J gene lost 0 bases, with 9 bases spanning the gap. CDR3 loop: CASGTVSTDTQYF. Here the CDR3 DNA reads TGTGCCAGCGGCACGGTTAGCACAGATACGCAGTATTTT.

The CDR3 reads CASSATGTSLYNEQFF. The CDR3 nucleotides are TGTGCCAGCAGCGCGACCGGGACTAGCCTCTACAATGAGCAGTTCTTC. This sequence joins TRBV9 and TRBJ2-1, with 9 bases fitting TRBD2. Germline trimming cut 3 bases from V and 3 bases from J; bases unmatched to any gene: 7. The germline V gene has CDR1 SGDLS and CDR2 YYNGEE. CDR3 length equals 16 residues. The variable domain in full, completed from reference TRBV9 and TRBJ2-1, reads DSGVTQTPKHLITATGQRVTLRCSPRSGDLSVYWYQQSLDQGLQFLIQYYNGEERAKGNILERFSAQQFPDLHSELNLSSLELGDSALYFCASSATGTSLYNEQFFGPGTRLTVL.

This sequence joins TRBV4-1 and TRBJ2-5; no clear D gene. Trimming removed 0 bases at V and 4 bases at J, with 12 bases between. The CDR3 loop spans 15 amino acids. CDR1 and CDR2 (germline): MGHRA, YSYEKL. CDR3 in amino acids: CASSQDHPAVETQYF. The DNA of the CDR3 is TGCGCCAGCAGCCAAGATCATCCGGCGGTAGAGACCCAGTACTTC.

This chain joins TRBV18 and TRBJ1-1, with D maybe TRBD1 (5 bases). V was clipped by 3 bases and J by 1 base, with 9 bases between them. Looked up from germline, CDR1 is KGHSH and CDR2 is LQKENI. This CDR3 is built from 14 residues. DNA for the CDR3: TGTGCCAGCTCACCGCGACAGCCGAACACTGAAGCTTTCTTT. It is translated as CASSPRQPNTEAFF.

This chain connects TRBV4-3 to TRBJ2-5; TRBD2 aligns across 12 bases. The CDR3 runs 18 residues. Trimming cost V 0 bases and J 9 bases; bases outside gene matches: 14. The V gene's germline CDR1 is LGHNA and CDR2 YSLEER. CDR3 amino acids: CASSQDAFLAGGRGPQYF. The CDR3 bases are TGCGCCAGCAGCCAAGATGCCTTCCTAGCGGGAGGGCGGGGGCCCCAGTACTTC.

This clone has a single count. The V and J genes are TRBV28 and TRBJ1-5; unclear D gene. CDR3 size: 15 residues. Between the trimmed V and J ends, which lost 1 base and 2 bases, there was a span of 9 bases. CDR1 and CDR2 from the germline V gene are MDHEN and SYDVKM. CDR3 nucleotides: TGTGCCAGCAGTTTATCGGTGATAGGCAATCAGCCCCAGCATTTT. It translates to CASSLSVIGNQPQHF. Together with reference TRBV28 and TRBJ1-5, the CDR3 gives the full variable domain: DVKVTQSSRYLVKRTGEKVFLECVQDMDHENMFWYRQDPGLGLRLIYFSYDVKMKEKGDIPEGYSVSREKKERFSLILESASTNQTSMYLCASSLSVIGNQPQHFGDGTRLSIL.

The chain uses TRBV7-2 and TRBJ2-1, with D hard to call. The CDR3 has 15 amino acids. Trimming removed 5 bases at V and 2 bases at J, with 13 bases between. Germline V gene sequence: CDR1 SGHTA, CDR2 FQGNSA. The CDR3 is CASSVSPGTYNEQFF. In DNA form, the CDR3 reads TGTGCCAGCAGCGTAAGTCCTGGGACCTACAATGAGCAGTTCTTC.

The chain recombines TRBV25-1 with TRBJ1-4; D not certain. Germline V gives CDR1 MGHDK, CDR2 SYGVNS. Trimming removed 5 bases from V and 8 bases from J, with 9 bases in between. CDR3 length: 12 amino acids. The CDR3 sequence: CASSLLSEKLFF. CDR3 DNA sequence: TGTGCCAGCAGTCTTTTGTCCGAAAAACTGTTTTTT.

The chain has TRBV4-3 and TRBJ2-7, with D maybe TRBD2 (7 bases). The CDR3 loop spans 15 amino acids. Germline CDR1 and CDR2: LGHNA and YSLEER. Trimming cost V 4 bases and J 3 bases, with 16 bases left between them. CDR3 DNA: TGCGCCAGCAGCCGAGGGACGGGGGGCGGCTACGAGCAGTACTTC. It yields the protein CASSRGTGGGYEQYF.

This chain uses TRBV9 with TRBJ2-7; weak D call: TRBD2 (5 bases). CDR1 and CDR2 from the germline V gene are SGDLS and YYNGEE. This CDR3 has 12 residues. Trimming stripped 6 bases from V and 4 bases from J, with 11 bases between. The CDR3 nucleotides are TGTGCCAGCAACAAACTAGTGTACGAGCAGTACTTC. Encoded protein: CASNKLVYEQYF. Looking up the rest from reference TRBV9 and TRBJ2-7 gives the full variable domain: DSGVTQTPKHLITATGQRVTLRCSPRSGDLSVYWYQQSLDQGLQFLIQYYNGEERAKGNILERFSAQQFPDLHSELNLSSLELGDSALYFCASNKLVYEQYFGPGTRLTVT.

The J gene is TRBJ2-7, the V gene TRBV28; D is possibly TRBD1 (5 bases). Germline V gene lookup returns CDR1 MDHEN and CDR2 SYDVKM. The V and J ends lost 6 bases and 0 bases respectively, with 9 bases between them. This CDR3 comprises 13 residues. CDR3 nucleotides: TGTGCCAGCAGCTCGACAGACTCCTACGAGCAGTACTTC. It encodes CASSSTDSYEQYF.